This T cell receptor beta chain is drawn from a study of PD-L1 blockade in urothelial cancer. Study conclusions and caveats: Durable benefit was linked to greater 3-week expansion of tumor-associated blood clones.

In the case of this clone: The antigen is undetermined.

The authors spiked synthetic TCR analog templates into each PCR. Sequencing was performed with immunoSEQ multiplex PCR; in TCRdb, only in-frame clones are kept and a portion is missing. The sample has tens of thousands of clones, roughly 89% seen once. With 2 bases clipped from V and 0 bases from J, the junction kept 0 bases outside the gene matches. Germline V gene lookup returns CDR1 MGHRA and CDR2 YSYEKL. CDR3 length: 14 amino acids. Indicated time point: pretreatment peripheral blood. The sequence came from a woman between 70 and 85 years old with urothelial cancer. The chain has TRBV4-1 and TRBJ2-7; TRBD2 agrees at 8 bases. Sequenced here: PBMCs, sampled around atezolizumab (anti-PD-L1) treatment. This CDR3 reads CASSQSGSSYEQYF. In DNA, the CDR3 is TGCGCCAGCAGCCAAAGCGGGAGCTCCTACGAGCAGTACTTC.